One and the same sample provided the 23 T cell receptor beta chains below, sequenced in a study of post-analysis software for immune sequencing data. Study-wide points: TRBV5-6, TRBV5-1 and TRBV20-1 belonged to a set of about 5 TRBV segments that were more frequent in patients than controls.

Built from TCR beta cDNA, the libraries had unique molecular identifiers in them. Each CDR3 protein is one row after TCRdb ran MiXCR on the PCR reads. The data contain some 890,000 distinct CDR3 sequences, around 50% of them seen just once; the ten biggest clones take up roughly 4.4%. For these TCRs, the target antigens are not known. The sequenced material came from blood. Source of these receptors: a girl aged 10-17 years with multiple sclerosis.

The genes are TRBV20-1 and TRBJ2-1; TRBD2 might be the D (6 bases). V gave up 1 base and J gave up 6 bases, with 19 bases separating them. Germline CDR1 DFQATT, CDR2 SNEGSKA (reference sequence). The CDR3 runs to 16 residues. The CDR3 protein is CSARVPGVPHSNEQFF. The CDR3 region has the DNA TGCAGTGCTAGAGTCCCGGGAGTACCACACTCCAATGAGCAGTTCTTC.

There are a few counts of this clonotype. The chain uses TRBV29-1 and TRBJ2-7; TRBD1 matches at 10 bases. V was pared by 5 bases and J by 5 bases, with 9 bases of the junction left unmatched. Germline CDR1 SQVTM, CDR2 ANQGSEA. This CDR3 has 14 residues. Here the CDR3 reads CSVLPGQGRNEQYF. Here the CDR3 DNA reads TGCAGCGTTCTACCGGGACAGGGGAGGAACGAGCAGTACTTC.

Only a few counts were recorded for this clonotype. The chain couples TRBV20-1 to TRBJ2-5; 7 nucleotides line up with TRBD2. The CDR3 is made up of 14 amino acids. V lost 6 bases and J lost 5; bases outside the gene matches: 12. Germline V gives CDR1 DFQATT, CDR2 SNEGSKA (reference sequence). The CDR3 reads CSAPSTRGDETQYF. CDR3 nucleotide sequence: TGCAGTGCCCCCTCGACCCGGGGGGATGAGACCCAGTACTTC.

This clonotype was seen only once. Compared with germline, one end of the junction differs, possibly owing to a read error. The gene calls are TRBV27 and TRBJ2-5; TRBD1 might be the D (6 bases). This CDR3 spans 14 amino acids. The germline V gene has CDR1 MNHEY and CDR2 SMNVEV (reference sequence). The CDR3: CASFPQGLQKTQYF. CDR3 coding DNA: TGTGCCAGCTTCCCACAGGGCCTCCAAAAGACCCAGTACTTC.

This clonotype occurred a few times. V and J are TRBV20-1 and TRBJ2-7; 9 bases are shared with TRBD2. The CDR3 has 16 amino acids. The germline V gene encodes CDR1 DFQATT and CDR2 SNEGSKA (reference sequence). V was pared by 1 base and J by 6 bases, with 13 bases of the junction left unmatched. In DNA form, the CDR3 reads TGCAGTGCTAGAGGTGCGAGTAGCGGGAGTTCTTCCGAGCAGTACTTC. It translates to CSARGASSGSSSEQYF.

This chain uses TRBV13 with TRBJ2-5; 7 bases match TRBD1. The last part of the DNA fits TRBJ2-7 better; the J call may be wrong. Germline CDR1 and CDR2: PRHDT and FYEKMQ (reference sequence). The CDR3 is 15 amino acids. The CDR3 protein is CASSLRLQGIDEQYF. As DNA, the CDR3 is TGTGCCAGCAGCCTTCGGTTACAGGGGATTGACGAGCAGTACTTC.

The CDR3 is CASSEYGGGSYEQYF. Written as DNA, the CDR3 is TGTGCCAGCAGTGAATATGGGGGCGGCTCCTACGAGCAGTACTTC. The gene calls are TRBV25-1 and TRBJ2-7, with D perhaps TRBD1 (6 bases). Trimming cost V 0 bases and J 0 bases, with 9 bases left between them. This CDR3 has 15 amino acids. Germline loops: CDR1 MGHDK, CDR2 SYGVNS.

A few counts support this clonotype. The chain carries TRBV7-9 and TRBJ2-5, with 13 bases identical to TRBD2. Per the germline V gene, CDR1 is SEHNR and CDR2 is FQNEAQ (reference sequence). The J segment lost 0 bases and the V segment lost 4 bases, leaving 8 bases of the junction unmatched. This CDR3 is 18 amino acids long. The chain's CDR3 is CASSSPGLAGFYQETQYF. The CDR3 DNA is TGTGCCAGCAGCTCGCCGGGACTAGCGGGGTTCTACCAAGAGACCCAGTACTTC.

This sequence joins TRBV15 and TRBJ2-7; a possible D gene is TRBD2 (5 bases). V dropped 8 bases and J dropped 3 bases, with 17 bases sitting between them. The germline V gene has CDR1 LNHNV and CDR2 YYDKDF (reference sequence). This CDR3 region has 14 residues. The CDR3 DNA is TGTGCCACCCGAGGGAAGGGATCCTACTACGAGCAGTACTTC. It codes for CATRGKGSYYEQYF.

This chain connects TRBV11-2 to TRBJ2-3; D could derive from TRBD1 or TRBD2 (6 bases each). The CDR3 sequence is 15 residues long. Germline values: CDR1 SGHAT, CDR2 FQNNGV. V was clipped by 5 bases and J by 11 bases, with 23 bases between them. The CDR3 loop reads CASSPLYGGPPLQYF. The CDR3 DNA reads as TGTGCCAGCAGCCCCCTGTATGGGGGGCCCCCCTTGCAGTATTTT.

This clonotype was detected a few times. A read error may produce the germline difference seen at one junction end. This chain links TRBV29-1 with TRBJ1-4, with a possible D match to TRBD1 (6 bases). This CDR3 has 13 amino acids. The germline V gene has CDR1 SQVTM and CDR2 ANQGSEA. CDR3 coding DNA: TGCAGCGTCACGGGGGGGGCGGGTGAAAAACGGTTTTTT. Encoded protein: CSVTGGAGEKRFF. The full variable domain, its missing parts supplied by reference TRBV29-1 and TRBJ1-4, is SAVISQKPSRDICQRGTSLTIQCQVDSQVTMMFWYRQQPGQSLTLIATANQGSEATYESGFVIDKFPISRPNLTFSTLTVSNMSPEDSSIYLCSVTGGAGEKRFFGSGTQLSVL.

V gene TRBV28 combines with J gene TRBJ2-3, with 7 bases identical to TRBD2. CDR3 length equals 14 residues. Trimming removed 6 bases from V and 0 bases from J; junction bases left unmatched: 3. Germline values: CDR1 MDHEN, CDR2 SYDVKM. CDR3 sequence reads: CASRRGTSTDTQYF. CDR3 bases: TGTGCCAGCAGGCGGGGGACCAGCACAGATACGCAGTATTTT.

This chain connects TRBV7-9 to TRBJ1-5; D unclear. Germline assignment: CDR1 SEHNR and CDR2 FQNEAQ (reference sequence). The CDR3 runs 12 residues. The V end was cut by 4 bases, the J end by 3 bases, with 4 bases between. DNA for the CDR3: TGTGCCAGCAGCTCTAACAATCAGCCCCAGCATTTT. It yields the protein CASSSNNQPQHF.

The V call is TRBV20-1, the J call TRBJ2-1, with D perhaps TRBD2 (5 bases). CDR1 is DFQATT and CDR2 is SNEGSKA in the germline V gene (reference sequence). Trimming shortened V by 8 bases and J by 7 bases, and 24 bases separated the two germline ends. CDR3 size: 15 residues. CDR3 sequence: CSKGLRAPRGNEQFF. CDR3 nucleotide sequence: TGCAGTAAAGGGCTCCGCGCCCCTCGGGGAAATGAGCAGTTCTTC.

As regards this clonotype: At one of its ends the junction is not consistent with the germline gene, which may arise from a read error. The rearrangement joins TRBV10-3 to TRBJ2-7, with 9 nucleotides matching TRBD1. The CDR3 runs 13 residues. Germline CDR1 reads ENHRY; CDR2 reads SYGVKD. The CDR3 DNA reads TGTGCCATCAGTCGACAGGGGGGCTACGGGCAGTACTTC. Encoded protein: CAISRQGGYGQYF.

This sequence joins TRBV5-1 and TRBJ2-5; 8 nucleotides align to TRBD2. V was pared by 0 bases and J by 10 bases, with 14 bases of the junction left unmatched. CDR3 size: 16 residues. Germline assignment: CDR1 SGHRS and CDR2 YFSETQ. In DNA, the CDR3 is TGCGCCAGCAGCTTGGGAGGTAGCGGGGATTCCTTGGTCCAGTACTTC. Translation gives CASSLGGSGDSLVQYF.

V usage is TRBV29-1 and J usage is TRBJ1-2; D not resolved. CDR3 length: 14 amino acids. The germline CDR1 and CDR2 sequences are SQVTM and ANQGSEA. Trimming pared 1 base from V and 4 bases from J, leaving 13 bases between. CDR3 protein: CSVEGAGRIYGYTF. The CDR3 DNA sequence: TGCAGCGTTGAAGGAGCGGGCAGAATCTATGGCTACACCTTC.

CDR3 in DNA: TGTGCCAGCCACCGGGACAGGCTCTCCTACGAGCAGTACTTC. Translated: CASHRDRLSYEQYF. This chain joins TRBV6-1 and TRBJ2-7; 8 bases are shared with TRBD1. Germline V gene sequence: CDR1 MNHNS, CDR2 SASEGT. This CDR3 is 14 amino acids long. The ends lost 8 bases at V and 0 bases at J; junction bases unmatched: 6.

The CDR3 reads CASSKGGSGGFEQFF. The CDR3 coding sequence is TGTGCCAGCTCAAAAGGGGGTAGCGGGGGATTTGAGCAGTTCTTC. The chain carries TRBV25-1 and TRBJ2-1; 9 bases map to TRBD2. The CDR3 spans 15 residues. J lost 9 bases, V lost 8 bases, and 14 bases had no gene match. Germline values: CDR1 MGHDK, CDR2 SYGVNS.

Here the CDR3 reads CASSFSGGTEAFF. In DNA form, the CDR3 reads TGTGCCAGCAGCTTTTCCGGGGGCACTGAAGCTTTCTTT. The chain is built from TRBV11-1 and TRBJ1-1, with a weak D call TRBD1 (5 bases). From germline, CDR1 is SGHAT and CDR2 FQDESV (reference sequence). Between the trimmed V and J ends, which lost 3 bases and 4 bases, there was a span of 9 bases. CDR3 size: 13 residues.

Only a few counts were recorded for this clonotype. CDR3 residues: CASSGLAGNQPQHF. CDR3 DNA sequence: TGTGCCAGCTCGGGGTTAGCCGGCAATCAGCCCCAGCATTTT. The gene calls are TRBV6-2 or TRBV6-3 and TRBJ1-5; D remains unclear. This CDR3 is 14 amino acids long. The V end was cut by 8 bases, the J end by 2 bases, with 13 bases between. Germline V CDR1 and CDR2: MNHEY, SVGEGT.

This chain connects TRBV7-6 to TRBJ2-5, with 9 positions matching TRBD1. The CDR3 contains 16 residues. Looked up from germline, CDR1 is SGHVS and CDR2 is FNYEAQ. V shed 5 bases and J 3 bases; nucleotides not matched to a gene: 10. In nucleotides, the CDR3 is TGTGCCAGCAGCCCCCCGGGACAGGGATCAAAAGAGACCCAGTACTTC. It specifies CASSPPGQGSKETQYF.

A remark on this clonotype: The missing conserved phenylalanine or tryptophan at the end of this CDR3 makes a read error likely. This sequence joins TRBV5-1 and TRBJ2-7; D not certain. Germline CDR1 reads SGHRS; CDR2 reads YFSETQ. Between the trimmed V and J ends, which lost 5 bases and 0 bases, there was a span of 12 bases. The CDR3 length is 14 residues. The CDR3 DNA reads as TGCGCCAGCAGTTGGCAGGACGCCTCCTACGAGCAGTACCTC. Translating gives CASSWQDASYEQYL.